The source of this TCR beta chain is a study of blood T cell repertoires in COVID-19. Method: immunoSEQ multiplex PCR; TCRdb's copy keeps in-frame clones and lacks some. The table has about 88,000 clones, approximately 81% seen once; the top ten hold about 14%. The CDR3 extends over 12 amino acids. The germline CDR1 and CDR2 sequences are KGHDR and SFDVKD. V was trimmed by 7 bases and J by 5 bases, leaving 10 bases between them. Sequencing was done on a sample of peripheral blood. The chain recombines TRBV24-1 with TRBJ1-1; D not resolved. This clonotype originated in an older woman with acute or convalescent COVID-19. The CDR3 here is CATRDTETEAFF. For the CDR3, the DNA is TGTGCCACCAGAGACACCGAGACTGAAGCTTTCTTT.